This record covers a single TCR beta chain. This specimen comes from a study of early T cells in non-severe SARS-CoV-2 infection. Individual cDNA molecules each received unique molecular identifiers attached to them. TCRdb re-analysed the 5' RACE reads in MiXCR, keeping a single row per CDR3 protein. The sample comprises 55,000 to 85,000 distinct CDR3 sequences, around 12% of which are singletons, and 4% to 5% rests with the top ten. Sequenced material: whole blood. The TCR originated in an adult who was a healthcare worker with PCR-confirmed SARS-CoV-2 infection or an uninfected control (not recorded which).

For the CDR3, the DNA is TGCAGTGCTAGAGATTTTGGGAGCGATGGCTACACCTTC. This encodes CSARDFGSDGYTF. The rearrangement uses TRBV20-1 and TRBJ1-2; D remains ambiguous. Germline assignment: CDR1 DFQATT and CDR2 SNEGSKA (reference sequence). The V and J ends lost 0 bases and 6 bases respectively, with 11 bases between them. This CDR3 spans 13 amino acids.